The 30 T cell receptor beta chains below come from one sample, sequenced in a study of control samples from healthy donors and cancer patients. The repertoire was sequenced with immunoSEQ multiplex PCR; TCRdb's copy has only in-frame clones and lacks some. The sample includes about 53,000 clones, around 90% of them seen just once. Sequenced sample: PBMCs. Every receptor here comes from a man in his fifties or sixties with head and neck cancer.

The V call is TRBV6-2 or TRBV6-3, the J call TRBJ2-5, with D maybe TRBD1 (5 bases). Trimming took off 0 bases at V and 4 bases at J, with 15 bases between the two ends. CDR3 length: 16 residues. Germline CDR1 reads MNHEY; CDR2 reads SVGEGT. The CDR3 region is CASSYSSGLIGETQYF. DNA for the CDR3: TGTGCCAGCAGTTACTCGTCAGGGTTAATTGGAGAGACCCAGTACTTC.

This chain links TRBV21-1 with TRBJ1-5; the DNA was not used to check the table's D call, TRBD1. TRBV21-1 is flagged as a pseudogene. The CDR3 consists of 16 residues. The CDR3 reads CASSKVVPGRDQPQHF. The CDR3 nucleotides are TGTGCCAGCAGCAAAGTGGTGCCAGGGCGTGATCAGCCCCAGCATTTT.

V and J are TRBV7-9 and TRBJ1-1; D is unresolved. The germline V gene has CDR1 SEHNR and CDR2 FQNEAQ (reference sequence). Deletions cut 1 base from V and 0 bases from J, with 15 bases between. The length of the CDR3 is 17 residues. CDR3 amino acids: CASSLGLSGRVNTEAFF. CDR3 nucleotide sequence: TGTGCCAGCAGCTTAGGTCTCTCCGGCAGAGTGAACACTGAAGCTTTCTTT. The full variable domain, with the rest looked up from reference TRBV7-9 and TRBJ1-1, is DTGVSQNPRHKITKRGQNVTFRCDPISEHNRLYWYRQTLGQGPEFLTYFQNEAQLEKSRLLSDRFSAERPKGSFSTLEIQRTEQGDSAMYLCASSLGLSGRVNTEAFFGQGTRLTVV.

The chain has TRBV29-1 and TRBJ2-7; 10 bases are shared with TRBD1. Germline lookup yields CDR1 SQVTM and CDR2 ANQGSEA. The trim removed 6 bases at V and 1 base at J, leaving 6 bases unmatched. The CDR3 has 14 residues. CDR3 residues: CSVDRGLGSYEQYF. For the CDR3, the DNA is TGCAGCGTCGACAGGGGGCTTGGTTCCTACGAGCAGTACTTC.

The chain couples TRBV29-1 to TRBJ1-1; D unresolved. CDR1 and CDR2 (germline): SQVTM, ANQGSEA. The CDR3 length is 12 residues. Trimming removed 4 bases at V and 5 bases at J, with 11 bases between. The CDR3 protein is CSVARGFTEAFF. As DNA, the CDR3 is TGCAGCGTTGCACGAGGATTTACTGAAGCTTTCTTT.

This clone has only one observation. The chain has TRBV7-6 and TRBJ2-1; D possibly corresponds to TRBD2 (6 bases). Trimming stripped 1 base from V and 0 bases from J, with 7 bases between. In germline, CDR1 is SGHVS, CDR2 FNYEAQ. This CDR3 has 15 amino acids. The DNA for the CDR3 is TGTGCCAGCAGCTTAGACGGGAGCTCCTACAATGAGCAGTTCTTC. Its translation: CASSLDGSSYNEQFF.

The gene calls are TRBV11-2 and TRBJ1-1, with D tentatively TRBD1 (6 bases). Germline V gene sequence: CDR1 SGHAT, CDR2 FQNNGV. Trimming took 5 bases from V and 8 from J, leaving 15 bases between them. The CDR3 length is 13 residues. DNA for the CDR3: TGTGCCAGCAGCCGAACAGGGAGTGTAGAAGCTTTCTTT. Translating it yields CASSRTGSVEAFF.

The chain recombines TRBV6-6 with TRBJ2-7; 8 nucleotides align to TRBD1. Trimming took 5 bases from V and 3 from J; bases not matched to a gene: 9. The CDR3 is made up of 15 amino acids. Germline V gene sequence: CDR1 MNHNY, CDR2 SVGAGI (reference sequence). Here the CDR3 reads CASSDTGQENYEQYF. The CDR3 nucleotides are TGTGCCAGCAGTGACACGGGACAGGAAAACTACGAGCAGTACTTC.

The chain couples TRBV7-2 to TRBJ2-2; 8 nucleotides line up with TRBD1. Germline lookup yields CDR1 SGHTA and CDR2 FQGNSA. The junction had 4 bases not matched to a gene; V was cut back by 2 bases and J by 5 bases. The CDR3 has 15 residues. The CDR3 DNA follows: TGTGCCAGCAGCTTAAGGCAGGGGGCGACCGGGGAGCTGTTTTTT. This translates into CASSLRQGATGELFF.

The rearrangement joins TRBV4-2 to TRBJ2-1; no clear D. Germline-derived CDR1 and CDR2 are LGHNA and YNFKEQ. Trimming pared 3 bases from V and 13 bases from J, leaving 16 bases between. This CDR3 contains 13 residues. This CDR3 reads CASSQDLGKGQFF. DNA for the CDR3: TGTGCCAGCAGCCAGGACCTCGGTAAAGGTCAGTTCTTC.

The chain recombines TRBV30 with TRBJ1-2, with 12 nucleotides matching TRBD1. CDR3 length: 16 residues. J was trimmed by 4 bases and V by 2 bases; bases with no gene match: 8. Per the germline V gene, CDR1 is GTSNPN and CDR2 is SVGIG (reference sequence). CDR3 sequence (DNA): TGTGCCTGGAGTCTAGCCGGGACAGGGGGCAGCTATGGCTACACCTTC. Residues: CAWSLAGTGGSYGYTF. The whole variable domain, remainder taken from reference TRBV30 and TRBJ1-2, is SQTIHQWPATLVQPVGSPLSLECTVEGTSNPNLYWYRQAAGRGLQLLFYSVGIGQISSEVPQNLSASRPQDRQFILSSKKLLLSDSGFYLCAWSLAGTGGSYGYTFGSGTRLTVV.

The CDR3 DNA follows: TGTGCCAGTGCGACGTCGACAGGGGGCGGAGGGGAGACCCAGTACTTC. Its translation: CASATSTGGGGETQYF. The gene calls are TRBV24-1 and TRBJ2-5, with 10 bases identical to TRBD1. After removal of 11 bases from V and 5 bases from J, the junction contained 16 bases not matched to a gene. The CDR3 contains 16 residues. Germline CDR1 is KGHDR and CDR2 is SFDVKD.

The V gene is TRBV6-2 or TRBV6-3, the J gene TRBJ1-5, with 12 nucleotides matching TRBD1. The V segment lost 6 bases and the J segment 6 bases; nucleotides outside the gene matches: 9. Germline CDR1 reads MNHEY; CDR2 reads SVGEGT. The CDR3 is 16 residues long. The chain's CDR3 is CASSLTGTGGFQPQHF. In DNA form, the CDR3 reads TGTGCCAGCAGCCTAACTGGGACAGGGGGCTTTCAGCCCCAGCATTTT.

This chain connects TRBV7-9 to TRBJ2-7, with TRBD1 as a possible D gene (7 bases). The CDR3 is 17 residues long. The germline V and J ends were trimmed by 4 bases and 3 bases, with 22 bases remaining between them. In germline, CDR1 is SEHNR, CDR2 FQNEAQ (reference sequence). CDR3: CASSSIAAGTANYEQYF. DNA of the CDR3: TGTGCCAGCAGCTCGATAGCGGCAGGGACAGCCAACTACGAGCAGTACTTC.

V gene TRBV7-2 combines with J gene TRBJ1-5; weak D call: TRBD1 (5 bases). The germline CDR1 and CDR2 sequences are SGHTA and FQGNSA. The ends were cut back, 5 bases at V and 3 bases at J, with 14 bases in the middle. The CDR3 sequence is 15 residues long. The CDR3 protein is CASSPRGGDNQPQHF. The CDR3 region has the DNA TGTGCCAGCAGCCCCCGGGGGGGTGACAATCAGCCCCAGCATTTT.

The rearrangement joins TRBV7-9 to TRBJ1-1; 7 bases agree with TRBD1. The CDR3 is 15 amino acids. The germline gives CDR1 SEHNR, CDR2 FQNEAQ (reference sequence). V lost 7 bases, J lost 0 bases, and 8 bases stayed unmatched. The CDR3 region is CASTGVTGLNTEAFF. DNA of the CDR3: TGTGCCAGCACAGGGGTGACAGGGTTGAACACTGAAGCTTTCTTT.

The chain has TRBV7-6 and TRBJ2-7; D remains ambiguous. V lost 5 bases to trimming and J lost 2 bases, with 16 bases between them. CDR3 length: 15 amino acids. Germline CDR1 reads SGHVS; CDR2 reads FNYEAQ. The CDR3 protein is CASSRKMDDTYEQYF. The CDR3 DNA sequence: TGTGCCAGCAGCCGGAAAATGGACGATACCTACGAGCAGTACTTC.

V usage is TRBV9 and J usage is TRBJ1-5; D is ambiguous. Germline assignment: CDR1 SGDLS and CDR2 YYNGEE. The CDR3 extends over 16 amino acids. The V and J ends lost 0 bases and 0 bases respectively, with 10 bases between them. Here the CDR3 DNA reads TGTGCCAGCAGCGTAGGGTCAGACCTTAGCAATCAGCCCCAGCATTTT. It yields the protein CASSVGSDLSNQPQHF. Together with reference TRBV9 and TRBJ1-5, the CDR3 gives the full variable domain: DSGVTQTPKHLITATGQRVTLRCSPRSGDLSVYWYQQSLDQGLQFLIQYYNGEERAKGNILERFSAQQFPDLHSELNLSSLELGDSALYFCASSVGSDLSNQPQHFGDGTRLSIL.

V is TRBV7-9 and J is TRBJ2-5; 9 bases fit TRBD1. This CDR3 region has 17 residues. V lost 4 bases to trimming and J lost 5 bases; unmatched junction nucleotides: 14. In germline, CDR1 is SEHNR, CDR2 FQNEAQ (reference sequence). The CDR3 loop is CASSSRDVGTGWETQYF. Written as DNA, the CDR3 is TGTGCCAGCAGCTCGAGGGATGTCGGGACAGGGTGGGAGACCCAGTACTTC.

This clone is a singleton in its sample. The rearrangement links TRBV21-1 to TRBJ1-2; the table calls TRBD1, which could not be checked here. TRBV21-1 is a known pseudogene. This CDR3 comprises 14 residues. The CDR3, as DNA: TGTGCCAGATCTCCCGGGACACAAGATACCGGCTACACCTTC. This translates into CARSPGTQDTGYTF.

V usage is TRBV3-1 (or the pseudogene TRBV3-2) and J usage is TRBJ2-1; D uncertain. This CDR3 has 13 amino acids. The germline V gene encodes CDR1 LGHDT and CDR2 YNNKEL (reference sequence). V lost 4 bases, J lost 3 bases, and 7 bases lay in between. The CDR3 nucleotides read TGTGCCAGCAGCCCCCGCAGCTACAATGAGCAGTTCTTC. This sequence encodes CASSPRSYNEQFF.

The rearrangement links TRBV7-9 to TRBJ2-1; the match to TRBD2 covers 7 bases. The germline V gene has CDR1 SEHNR and CDR2 FQNEAQ (reference sequence). The V gene end was trimmed by 4 bases and the J gene end by 3 bases; junction bases not matched to a gene: 6. This CDR3 has 15 residues. As DNA, the CDR3 is TGTGCCAGCAGCTCACCAGCGGGGAACTACAATGAGCAGTTCTTC. The encoded protein is CASSSPAGNYNEQFF.

The chain joins TRBV7-9 to TRBJ2-5; D perhaps matches TRBD2 (5 bases). Between the trimmed V and J ends, which lost 5 bases and 1 base, there was a span of 20 bases. Germline V lookup: CDR1 SEHNR, CDR2 FQNEAQ (reference sequence). The CDR3 is 17 amino acids. CDR3 protein: CASSPRVGETGQETQYF. DNA for the CDR3: TGTGCCAGCAGCCCCCGAGTGGGAGAGACGGGCCAAGAGACCCAGTACTTC.

V gene TRBV21-1 combines with J gene TRBJ2-7; TRBD2 reflects the table's D call only, with no check against the DNA. TRBV21-1 is tagged as a pseudogene. The CDR3 runs 14 residues. The CDR3: CASLRRLAAYEQYF. Written as DNA, the CDR3 is TGTGCCAGCCTACGTCGGCTAGCAGCCTACGAGCAGTACTTC.

The chain has TRBV6-2 or TRBV6-3 and TRBJ2-5; D possibly matches TRBD1 or TRBD2 (5 bases each). CDR1 MNHEY and CDR2 SVGEGT come from the germline V gene. V was shortened by 2 bases and J by 2 bases, with 27 bases between the two germline ends. The CDR3 runs to 20 residues. In DNA, the CDR3 is TGTGCCAGCAGTTACAACCGGTACTTTCGGGGCGGGCTCGGACAAGAGACCCAGTACTTC. Protein: CASSYNRYFRGGLGQETQYF.

The chain links TRBV5-1 to TRBJ1-2; TRBD1 matches at 7 bases. This CDR3 has 14 residues. The ends lost 0 bases at V and 7 bases at J; junction bases unmatched: 6. Germline V lookup: CDR1 SGHRS, CDR2 YFSETQ. CDR3 DNA sequence: TGCGCCAGCAGCTTGGAGGGGGCGCGGGGTGGCTACACCTTC. Its translation is CASSLEGARGGYTF.

The chain carries TRBV29-1 and TRBJ2-3, with D possibly matching TRBD2 (6 bases). Trimming took off 6 bases at V and 5 bases at J, with 18 bases between the two ends. This CDR3 contains 14 residues. Germline values: CDR1 SQVTM, CDR2 ANQGSEA. CDR3 DNA: TGCAGCGTGGGACGGGGGTCCCTCGTAGATACGCAGTATTTT. This encodes CSVGRGSLVDTQYF.

This rearrangement joins TRBV19 to TRBJ1-5; D not resolved. CDR1 is LNHDA, CDR2 SQIVND, per germline (reference sequence). The CDR3 covers 14 residues. Deletions cut 3 bases from V and 2 bases from J, with 8 bases between. The chain's CDR3 is CASSITTGNQPQHF. CDR3 DNA: TGTGCCAGTAGTATCACTACAGGCAATCAGCCCCAGCATTTT. Variable domain in full (rest from reference TRBV19 and TRBJ1-5): DGGITQSPKYLFRKEGQNVTLSCEQNLNHDAMYWYRQDPGQGLRLIYYSQIVNDFQKGDIAEGYSVSREKKESFPLTVTSAQKNPTAFYLCASSITTGNQPQHFGDGTRLSIL.

The CDR3 spells CASSVTGIHSPLHF. Written as DNA, the CDR3 is TGTGCCAGCAGTGTAACAGGAATCCATTCACCCCTCCACTTT. The V and J genes are TRBV28 and TRBJ1-6; TRBD1 is a possible D gene (5 bases). Germline V gene sequence: CDR1 MDHEN, CDR2 SYDVKM. The CDR3 has 14 residues. The V gene lost 5 bases and the J gene lost 8 bases, with 13 bases spanning the gap. The complete variable domain, with remaining parts taken from reference TRBV28 and TRBJ1-6, reads DVKVTQSSRYLVKRTGEKVFLECVQDMDHENMFWYRQDPGLGLRLIYFSYDVKMKEKGDIPEGYSVSREKKERFSLILESASTNQTSMYLCASSVTGIHSPLHFGNGTRLTVT.

This chain uses TRBV27 with TRBJ2-7; D is unclear. CDR3 size: 15 residues. Between the trimmed V and J ends, which lost 4 bases and 6 bases, there was a span of 19 bases. The germline V gene encodes CDR1 MNHEY and CDR2 SMNVEV (reference sequence). This CDR3 reads CASSSGVSGTSEQYF. The CDR3 bases are TGTGCCAGCAGTTCCGGTGTGTCTGGAACCTCCGAGCAGTACTTC.